These 14 T cell receptor beta chains share one sample of origin, sequenced in a study of T-cell reconstitution after alpha-beta-depleted transplantation in children. Unique molecular identifiers were built into the TCRbeta library. TCRdb passed the PCR reads through MiXCR, listing each CDR3 protein once. The profile covers about 830,000 distinct CDR3 sequences, with less than 20% appearing a single time and roughly 5% taken by the ten largest. The input for sequencing was PBMCs, mostly from graft donor cells, taken 360 days after TCRalphabeta/CD19-depleted stem cell transplant. Receptors were obtained from a male patient younger than 18 who had a stem cell transplant for acute lymphoblastic leukemia, so the T cells may come from the graft donor.

This clonotype showed up many times. The chain has TRBV9 and TRBJ2-7, with D perhaps matching TRBD1 (6 bases). The CDR3 is made up of 15 amino acids. The germline V gene encodes CDR1 SGDLS and CDR2 YYNGEE. The V end lost 0 bases, the J end lost 5 bases, and 15 bases lay between the germline ends. CDR3 sequence reads: CASSVGAGELHEQYF. CDR3 nucleotides: TGTGCCAGCAGCGTAGGGGCAGGGGAACTCCACGAGCAGTACTTC.

The chain is built from TRBV7-9 and TRBJ1-4; TRBD1 is a possible D gene (6 bases). With 2 bases removed from V and 7 bases from J, the gap between germline ends came to 11 bases. The CDR3 spans 14 residues. The germline gives CDR1 SEHNR, CDR2 FQNEAQ (reference sequence). CDR3 sequence (DNA): TGTGCCAGCAGCTTAAACAGGGATAGTGAAAAACTGTTTTTT. Its translation: CASSLNRDSEKLFF.

The chain joins TRBV5-6 to TRBJ2-2; a possible D gene is TRBD2 (5 bases). Germline V gene data show CDR1 as SGHDT and CDR2 as YYEEEE. The CDR3 is 13 residues long. Deletions cut 3 bases from V and 4 bases from J, with 7 bases between. The CDR3: CASSWSGTGELFF. CDR3 coding DNA: TGTGCCAGCAGCTGGAGCGGCACCGGGGAGCTGTTTTTT.

This clonotype was detected only a few times. The chain links TRBV11-2 to TRBJ2-1; 7 nucleotides line up with TRBD1. CDR1 and CDR2 from the germline V gene are SGHAT and FQNNGV. The CDR3 has 13 amino acids. V trimming: 10 bases; J trimming: 5 bases; junction bases outside the gene matches: 8. CDR3 bases: TGTGCCACCCTCACGACAGGGAACAATGAGCAGTTCTTC. This translates into CATLTTGNNEQFF.

V and J are TRBV2 and TRBJ2-3, with no clear D. Per germline, CDR1 SNHLY and CDR2 FYNNEI. The CDR3 covers 13 residues. With 1 base removed from V and 4 bases from J, the gap between germline ends came to 6 bases. The CDR3 loop is CASSEGLPDTQYF. The CDR3 DNA is TGTGCCAGCAGTGAAGGCCTCCCAGATACGCAGTATTTT.

Note on this clonotype: This may come from a read error, since a much larger clone is one base off. J is TRBJ2-3 and V is TRBV7-2; D call uncertain. The ends were cut back, 4 bases at V and 2 bases at J, with 4 bases in the middle. This CDR3 region has 12 residues. Germline assignment: CDR1 SGHTA and CDR2 FQGNSA. The CDR3 DNA follows: TGTACCAGCAGCTATTTCACAGATACGCAGTATTTT. Its translation: CTSSYFTDTQYF.

The chain uses TRBV5-1 and TRBJ2-6, with 13 nucleotides matching TRBD2. The CDR3 runs to 18 residues. Germline V CDR1 and CDR2: SGHRS, YFSETQ. V dropped 1 base and J dropped 5; count of bases not matched to a gene: 6. This CDR3 is CASSLTGTSGMWANVLTF. In DNA, the CDR3 is TGCGCCAGCAGCTTGACCGGGACTAGCGGGATGTGGGCCAACGTCCTGACTTTC.

This clonotype was picked up many times. The V gene is TRBV5-4, the J gene TRBJ1-2, with 9 nucleotides matching TRBD1. The CDR3 has 14 amino acids. From germline, CDR1 is SGHNT and CDR2 YYREEE (reference sequence). After removal of 2 bases from V and 4 bases from J, the junction contained 3 bases not matched to a gene. The CDR3 DNA is TGTGCCAGCAGCTTCGGGACAGGGATCTATGGCTACACCTTC. It translates to CASSFGTGIYGYTF.

This chain joins TRBV7-6 and TRBJ2-1; TRBD2 agrees at 7 bases. The CDR3 consists of 17 residues. Losses at the gene ends were 6 bases for V and 9 bases for J; bases not matched to a gene: 20. Germline values: CDR1 SGHVS, CDR2 FNYEAQ. CDR3 bases: TGTGCCAGCAGGTCTTACACCCTAGCGGCCCTCCGGGGTGAGCAGTTCTTC. It codes for CASRSYTLAALRGEQFF.

This clonotype was picked up a small number of times. This chain connects TRBV18 to TRBJ1-4, with D unresolved. The CDR3 spans 15 residues. Germline CDR1 is KGHSH and CDR2 is LQKENI. The V and J ends lost 2 bases and 6 bases respectively, with 13 bases between them. CDR3 amino acids: CASSPSRISDEKLFF. DNA of the CDR3: TGTGCCAGCTCACCATCTCGTATTTCCGATGAAAAACTGTTTTTT.

The CDR3 loop is CASSPPGLGPTGELFF. As DNA, the CDR3 is TGTGCCAGCAGCCCGCCGGGACTAGGGCCCACCGGGGAGCTGTTTTTT. The chain carries TRBV7-1 and TRBJ2-2, with 8 bases matching TRBD2. TRBV7-1 is an ORF, and what it does is uncertain. J was trimmed by 4 bases and V by 5 bases; bases with no gene match: 9. This CDR3 spans 16 amino acids.

This clonotype was detected a few times. CDR3 DNA: TGCAGTGCTAGAAGAGGGGGCGGGGAGCTGTTTTTT. As protein: CSARRGGGELFF. The V gene is TRBV20-1, the J gene TRBJ2-2, with D possibly TRBD1 on 6 matching bases. This CDR3 has 12 residues. V was shortened by 2 bases and J by 7 bases, with 8 bases between the two germline ends. CDR1 is DFQATT and CDR2 is SNEGSKA in the germline V gene (reference sequence).

This clonotype was detected a few times. The rearrangement joins TRBV20-1 to TRBJ1-3; D is possibly TRBD1 (5 bases). The V and J ends lost 8 bases and 2 bases respectively, with 7 bases between them. The CDR3 extends over 11 amino acids. Germline V lookup: CDR1 DFQATT, CDR2 SNEGSKA (reference sequence). CDR3 amino acids: CSPRAGNTIYF. CDR3 bases: TGCAGTCCCAGGGCTGGAAACACCATATATTTT.

The sample holds many counts of this clonotype. V and J are TRBV24-1 and TRBJ2-1; tentatively, D is TRBD2 (5 bases). This CDR3 is 14 amino acids long. V was shortened by 4 bases and J by 6 bases, with 12 bases between the two germline ends. Germline CDR1 and CDR2: KGHDR and SFDVKD. CDR3 residues: CATSDPTLANEQFF. CDR3 sequence (DNA): TGTGCCACCAGTGACCCGACCCTAGCCAATGAGCAGTTCTTC.